This section outlines one T cell receptor beta chain sequence together with its context. Antigen: not known. The CDR3 consists of 13 residues. V lost 5 bases, J lost 0 bases, and 9 bases lay in between. CDR1 is GTSNPN, CDR2 SVGIG, per germline (reference sequence). This sample was included in a study of blood T cells in healthy people across ages. Primers used in a second PCR of about 7 to 11 cycles were a sample-barcoded 5' primer and a J-beta primer mix. A 12-random-nucleotide template-switch adaptor tagged each cDNA molecule. TCRdb re-called the 5' RACE reads with MiXCR, one entry per CDR3 protein. The repertoire has approximately 940,000 distinct CDR3 sequences, roughly 52% of them found once; the top ten carry roughly 13%. General observations from the study: The lack of PBMC sorting stopped any conclusive naive versus antigen-experienced comparison. Investigators treated diversity estimates from one million T cells as underestimates. Observed TCR beta diversity showed a strong correlation with the percentage of naive T cells as measured by flow cytometry.

This receptor was identified in a man aged 25 to 45 in good health. The sequenced sample was blood. V and J are TRBV30 and TRBJ2-3; D call uncertain. This chain's CDR3 is CAWSRSSTDTQYF. For the CDR3, the DNA is TGTGCCTGGTCTAGGTCGAGCACAGATACGCAGTATTTT. The full variable domain, completed using reference TRBV30 and TRBJ2-3, is SQTIHQWPATLVQPVGSPLSLECTVEGTSNPNLYWYRQAAGRGLQLLFYSVGIGQISSEVPQNLSASRPQDRQFILSSKKLLLSDSGFYLCAWSRSSTDTQYFGPGTRLTVL.